This T cell receptor beta chain was found in a study of blood T cell repertoires in COVID-19. Study-wide context: T cells, B-cell-depleted T cells, or PBMCs supplied cDNA or gDNA.

There are 13 residues in the CDR3. V lost 8 bases, J lost 2 bases, and 9 bases lay in between. The germline V gene has CDR1 SEHNR and CDR2 FQNEAQ (reference sequence). The method was immunoSEQ multiplex PCR; TCRdb's version includes in-frame clones alone and lacks a portion of them. The sample records about 86,000 clones, roughly 83% being singletons. The sequencing sample was made of peripheral blood. The sequence was collected from a woman of 80 years or more with active or convalescent COVID-19. The V gene is TRBV7-9, the J gene TRBJ2-2; D is undetermined. CDR3: CASSEVNTGELFF. The DNA of the CDR3 is TGTGCCAGCTCAGAGGTTAACACCGGGGAGCTGTTTTTT.